These 16 T cell receptor beta chains were sequenced from one sample in a study of control samples from healthy donors and cancer patients. Using immunoSEQ multiplex PCR, the repertoire was profiled, and TCRdb retains in-frame clones only, with some absent. The table lists 130,000 or so clones, about 88% of them singletons, with roughly 3.4% in the top ten. The source material was blood. The receptors originated from a man aged 50 to 59 in good health.

This clone was seen a handful of times. The chain combines TRBV29-1 with TRBJ1-1, with D possibly being TRBD1 (5 bases). The CDR3 contains 15 residues. Germline CDR1 reads SQVTM; CDR2 reads ANQGSEA. The ends were cut back, 6 bases at V and 0 bases at J, with 17 bases in the middle. The CDR3 sequence is CSVRGVDSLNTEAFF. The CDR3 nucleotides are TGCAGCGTCCGGGGGGTAGACAGCCTGAACACTGAAGCTTTCTTT.

This chain links TRBV10-3 with TRBJ1-5; D is possibly TRBD1 (5 bases). CDR3 size: 13 residues. Germline V gene sequence: CDR1 ENHRY, CDR2 SYGVKD. V gave up 3 bases and J gave up 7 bases, with 10 bases separating them. In DNA form, the CDR3 reads TGTGCCATCAGTGACAGGGAAGGACAGCCCCAGCATTTT. Translation gives CAISDREGQPQHF.

This clone appeared a single time. The chain has TRBV2 and TRBJ1-2, with a possible D match to TRBD1 (5 bases). V was clipped by 5 bases and J by 4 bases, with 11 bases between them. From germline, CDR1 is SNHLY and CDR2 FYNNEI. The CDR3 covers 13 residues. CDR3 sequence: CASSPDSLYGYTF. CDR3 DNA sequence: TGTGCCAGCAGTCCCGACAGTCTCTATGGCTACACCTTC.

This rearrangement joins TRBV3-1 (or the pseudogene TRBV3-2) to TRBJ2-7, with D unclear. Germline V CDR1 and CDR2: LGHDT, YNNKEL (reference sequence). V lost 1 base and J lost 7, with 11 bases in between. The CDR3 spans 13 residues. The CDR3 sequence: CASSQGVIQEQYF. The CDR3 region has the DNA TGTGCCAGCAGCCAAGGGGTTATCCAGGAGCAGTACTTC.

V gene TRBV11-1 combines with J gene TRBJ1-5; the D is unclear. Trimming took off 2 bases at V and 4 bases at J, with 6 bases between the two ends. The germline gives CDR1 SGHAT, CDR2 FQDESV (reference sequence). The CDR3 contains 13 residues. The CDR3 protein is CASSLTENQPQHF. CDR3 DNA sequence: TGTGCCAGCAGCTTAACAGAGAATCAGCCCCAGCATTTT.

The rearrangement links TRBV3-1 (or the pseudogene TRBV3-2) to TRBJ1-1; D is ambiguous. The germline gives CDR1 LGHDT, CDR2 YNNKEL (reference sequence). Trimming removed 2 bases at V and 3 bases at J, with 10 bases between. CDR3 length: 14 residues. The CDR3 here is CASSQLGYDTEAFF. The CDR3 nucleotides read TGTGCCAGCAGCCAATTGGGTTACGACACTGAAGCTTTCTTT.

J is TRBJ1-6 and V is TRBV6-1; the D gene is possibly TRBD1 (6 bases). V was pared by 2 bases and J by 4 bases, with 18 bases between. The CDR3 consists of 18 residues. In germline, CDR1 is MNHNS, CDR2 SASEGT. In DNA, the CDR3 is TGTGCCAGCAGTGAATACGTACTAGGGACAACGTATAATTCACCCCTCCACTTT. This encodes CASSEYVLGTTYNSPLHF.

V usage is TRBV2 and J usage is TRBJ1-1; D ambiguous. This CDR3 contains 15 residues. Trimming cost V 4 bases and J 4 bases, with 16 bases left between them. The germline V gene has CDR1 SNHLY and CDR2 FYNNEI. The CDR3 here is CASSARTGATTEAFF. CDR3 in DNA: TGTGCCAGCAGTGCCCGGACGGGAGCGACCACTGAAGCTTTCTTT.

This clone was picked up one time. This chain joins TRBV21-1 and TRBJ2-5; TRBD2 reflects the table's D call only, with no check against the DNA. TRBV21-1 is a documented pseudogene. The CDR3 sequence is 20 residues long. The CDR3 loop reads CASSKAPTSGGRSYQETQYF. The CDR3 region has the DNA TGTGCCAGCAGCAAAGCGCCCACTAGCGGGGGTCGGTCGTACCAAGAGACCCAGTACTTC.

This chain connects TRBV28 to TRBJ1-4; D may be TRBD1 (5 bases). Trimming took 0 bases from V and 12 from J, leaving 5 bases between them. This CDR3 has 11 residues. Germline lookup yields CDR1 MDHEN and CDR2 SYDVKM. CDR3 in DNA: TGTGCCAGCAGTTTATGGGGGCAACTGTTTTTT. Translating it yields CASSLWGQLFF.

The rearrangement links TRBV30 to TRBJ1-3, with a tentative D call TRBD1 (5 bases). This CDR3 spans 15 amino acids. Trimming left V 0 bases short and J 0 bases short, with 9 bases between. CDR1 and CDR2 (germline): GTSNPN, SVGIG (reference sequence). The chain's CDR3 is CAWSVGDVSGNTIYF. Written as DNA, the CDR3 is TGTGCCTGGAGTGTAGGGGACGTCTCTGGAAACACCATATATTTT.

This rearrangement joins TRBV6-6 to TRBJ2-2, with a possible D match to TRBD1 (6 bases). This CDR3 is built from 15 residues. Germline CDR1 MNHNY, CDR2 SVGAGI (reference sequence). For the CDR3, the DNA is TGTGTAACTTTACAGCTAGCAGGGGTCACCGGGGAGCTGTTTTTT. Translating it yields CVTLQLAGVTGELFF.

V usage is TRBV28 and J usage is TRBJ1-1; no clear D gene. The CDR3 is 16 amino acids. Germline CDR1 is MDHEN and CDR2 is SYDVKM. With 6 bases removed from V and 1 base from J, the gap between germline ends came to 18 bases. The CDR3 DNA sequence: TGTGCCAGCAGCCCTGGTTGGGCGGGGAGGAACACTGAAGCTTTCTTT. It yields the protein CASSPGWAGRNTEAFF.

The chain carries TRBV5-1 and TRBJ1-6; TRBD1 matches 8 bases. The CDR3 length is 16 residues. CDR1 and CDR2 (germline): SGHRS, YFSETQ. V shed 0 bases and J 9 bases; nucleotides not matched to a gene: 8. CDR3 loop: CASSLDGQGIGSPLHF. DNA of the CDR3: TGCGCCAGCAGCTTGGATGGACAGGGAATCGGTTCACCCCTCCACTTT. The complete variable domain, with remaining parts taken from reference TRBV5-1 and TRBJ1-6, reads KAGVTQTPRYLIKTRGQQVTLSCSPISGHRSVSWYQQTPGQGLQFLFEYFSETQRNKGNFPGRFSGRQFSNSRSEMNVSTLELGDSALYLCASSLDGQGIGSPLHFGNGTRLTVT.

This clone was recorded only once. The chain recombines TRBV2 with TRBJ2-3; D remains unclear. The CDR3 runs 15 residues. Trimming removed 7 bases from V and 6 bases from J, with 20 bases in between. Germline-derived CDR1 and CDR2 are SNHLY and FYNNEI. CDR3 coding DNA: TGTGCCAGCAATGGCGACTTTCTGGGAATCGATACGCAGTATTTT. This translates into CASNGDFLGIDTQYF.

This rearrangement joins TRBV27 to TRBJ1-2; D might be TRBD1 (5 bases). This CDR3 is 15 amino acids long. V was trimmed by 3 bases and J by 5 bases, leaving 16 bases between them. CDR1 is MNHEY, CDR2 SMNVEV, per germline (reference sequence). Here the CDR3 reads CASSLWGTGEYGYTF. CDR3 in DNA: TGTGCCAGCAGTTTGTGGGGAACAGGCGAATATGGCTACACCTTC.